Listed here are 16 T cell receptor beta chains from one sample, sequenced in a study of CD8+CD57+ T cells in acquired aplastic anemia. All sequencing subjects had displayed CD8+CD57+ cell expansion on flow cytometry. Genomic DNA templated the TCR beta VDJ and CDR3 profiling. TCRdb redid the calling of the reads with MiXCR, one entry per CDR3 protein. The repertoire holds fewer than 250,000 distinct CDR3 sequences, with roughly 53% as singletons. Material: sorted CD4+, CD8+, or CD8+CD57+ T cells (not recorded which) from PBMCs. The receptors originated from a human donor with aplastic anemia.

A remark on this clonotype: Without the conserved terminal phenylalanine or tryptophan, this CDR3 likely stems from a read error. The limits of the CDR3 on the DNA are not certain, so only TCRdb's listed CDR3 is given. The chain couples TRBV10-3 to TRBJ1-1; the table gives TRBD1 as D, unverified against the DNA. The CDR3 is 11 amino acids long, termini counted. Germline CDR1 reads ENHRY; CDR2 reads SYGVKD. The CDR3: CAISSQGEVSL.

The V and J genes are TRBV12-3 or TRBV12-4 and TRBJ2-3, with D perhaps TRBD2 (6 bases). This CDR3 has 15 residues. Trimming pared 0 bases from V and 9 bases from J, leaving 16 bases between. The CDR3 DNA follows: TGTGCCAGCAGTTTAGCATTGCGGGAAGGTGCAACGCAGTATTTT. Translation: CASSLALREGATQYF.

The sample holds many counts of this clonotype. The chain combines TRBV7-6 with TRBJ2-3; tentatively, D is TRBD2 (6 bases). From germline, CDR1 is SGHVS and CDR2 FNYEAQ. Trimming left V 3 bases short and J 2 bases short, with 18 bases between. The CDR3 has 17 amino acids. In DNA, the CDR3 is TGTGCCAGCAGCTTGCTATGGACTAATCGCCACACAGATACGCAGTATTTT. It yields the protein CASSLLWTNRHTDTQYF.

This clonotype was picked up one time. This could be a read error, since a much larger clone is one nucleotide away. J is TRBJ1-1 and V is TRBV10-3; 9 bases are shared with TRBD1. CDR1 and CDR2 from the germline V gene are ENHRY and SYGVKD. The CDR3 runs 15 residues. CDR3 loop: CASSGLGQGRTEDFF. The CDR3, as DNA: TGTGCCAGCAGTGGTTTGGGACAGGGAAGGACTGAAGATTTCTTT.

This clonotype was seen a few times. V gene TRBV12-3 or TRBV12-4 combines with J gene TRBJ2-3, with a tentative D call TRBD2 (6 bases). CDR3 length: 14 amino acids. Deletions cut 7 bases from V and 5 bases from J, with 16 bases between. The CDR3 DNA follows: TGTGCCAGCACCCAGAGGTGGGGGGTAGATACGCAGTATTTT. It yields the protein CASTQRWGVDTQYF.

The V and J genes are TRBV12-3 or TRBV12-4 and TRBJ1-2; D is unresolved. The V and J ends lost 3 bases and 0 bases respectively, with 8 bases between them. This CDR3 has 14 residues. CDR3 sequence (DNA): TGTGCCAGCAGTTTGCAGCCAGCTAACTATGGCTACACCTTC. The encoded protein is CASSLQPANYGYTF.

There are many counts of this clonotype. The gene calls are TRBV19 and TRBJ1-2; tentatively, D is TRBD1 (6 bases). The CDR3 spans 15 residues. CDR1 is LNHDA, CDR2 SQIVND, per germline (reference sequence). Trimming left V 3 bases short and J 2 bases short, with 13 bases between. CDR3 protein: CASSIGGQNNYGYTF. In nucleotides, the CDR3 is TGTGCCAGTAGTATCGGGGGGCAGAACAACTATGGCTACACCTTC.

A word on this clonotype: Being one base from a much bigger clone, this may be a read error. J is TRBJ2-3 and V is TRBV3-1, with D tentatively TRBD2 (5 bases). V lost 3 bases and J lost 11, with 30 bases in between. CDR1 and CDR2 (germline): LGHDT, YNNKEL (reference sequence). This CDR3 is 18 amino acids long. CDR3 bases: TGTGCCAGCAGCCAGACAACCGGAGGCGGAGGTCTGAGGAATATGCAGTATTTT. Amino acids: CASSQTTGGGGLRNMQYF.

The chain recombines TRBV7-6 with TRBJ2-3; 7 nucleotides agree with TRBD2. CDR3 length equals 21 residues. Germline V gene data show CDR1 as SGHVS and CDR2 as FNYEAQ. V trimming: 5 bases; J trimming: 2 bases; junction bases outside the gene matches: 25. CDR3 DNA sequence: TGTGCCAGCAGCAAATCCCTGATAACTAGCGATCTGGTCGGTGACACAGATACGCAGTATTTT. This codes for CASSKSLITSDLVGDTDTQYF.

Notes on this clonotype: Being one base from a much bigger clone, this may be a read error. The chain is built from TRBV27 and TRBJ2-7; 8 bases are a match to TRBD2. The CDR3 runs to 15 residues. Germline V gene sequence: CDR1 MNHEY, CDR2 SMNVEV (reference sequence). CDR3 residues: CASSSPSGYSYEQCF. The CDR3 coding sequence is TGTGCCAGCAGTTCCCCTAGCGGGTACTCCTACGAGCAGTGCTTC.

This clonotype was found many times. The rearrangement uses TRBV7-8 and TRBJ1-1, with D maybe TRBD1 (6 bases). CDR3 length: 19 residues. Trimming removed 1 base from V and 3 bases from J, with 24 bases in between. The germline CDR1 and CDR2 sequences are SGHVS and FQNEAQ. CDR3 sequence: CASSLEGGGLQGTDTEAFF. CDR3 DNA sequence: TGTGCCAGCAGCTTAGAGGGGGGGGGGCTACAGGGTACAGACACTGAAGCTTTCTTT.

There are many counts of this clonotype. CDR3 nucleotide sequence: TGTGCCAGCAGCTTAATACAGGGGGTTGAAAAACTGTTTTTT. Translating gives CASSLIQGVEKLFF. V is TRBV7-2 and J is TRBJ1-4; 8 bases are a match to TRBD1. The trim removed 2 bases at V and 7 bases at J, leaving 3 bases unmatched. The CDR3 runs 14 residues. Germline CDR1 reads SGHTA; CDR2 reads FQGNSA. Supplemented by reference TRBV7-2 and TRBJ1-4, the full variable domain reads GAGVSQSPSNKVTEKGKDVELRCDPISGHTALYWYRQSLGQGLEFLIYFQGNSAPDKSGLPSDRFSAERTGGSVSTLTIQRTQQEDSAVYLCASSLIQGVEKLFFGSGTQLSVL.

The chain has TRBV29-1 and TRBJ2-2; D uncertain. This CDR3 region has 14 residues. Germline values: CDR1 SQVTM, CDR2 ANQGSEA. Trimming left V 7 bases short and J 0 bases short, with 12 bases between. CDR3 loop: CSGLRESNTGELFF. The CDR3 bases are TGCAGCGGCCTTAGGGAATCGAACACCGGGGAGCTGTTTTTT.

This clonotype has ten or more counts. This chain uses TRBV19 with TRBJ1-1; the D is unclear. The germline V gene has CDR1 LNHDA and CDR2 SQIVND (reference sequence). The CDR3 extends over 15 amino acids. With 2 bases removed from V and 1 base from J, the gap between germline ends came to 11 bases. The CDR3 protein is CASSITGISNTEAFF. The CDR3 DNA reads TGTGCCAGTAGTATAACGGGTATATCGAACACTGAAGCTTTCTTT.

This clonotype was observed many times. The CDR3 sequence is CASRGPRGGELFF. The CDR3 DNA is TGTGCCAGCAGAGGCCCCAGAGGCGGGGAGCTGTTTTTT. The gene calls are TRBV2 and TRBJ2-2; D remains ambiguous. V gave up 6 bases and J gave up 7 bases, with 12 bases separating them. Germline CDR1 and CDR2: SNHLY and FYNNEI. The CDR3 length is 13 residues.

The rearrangement links TRBV4-1 to TRBJ1-2; 7 nucleotides align to TRBD1. CDR1 and CDR2 from the germline V gene are MGHRA and YSYEKL. This CDR3 is built from 13 residues. Unmatched junction bases numbered 8, after V lost 4 bases and J lost 9 bases. The CDR3 DNA follows: TGCGCCAGCAGCCTTGGGACAGAAGGAAGCTACACCTTC. Translating it yields CASSLGTEGSYTF.